One sample yielded the 18 T cell receptor beta chains listed below, sequenced in a study of response to subunit inactivated influenza vaccine. TCRdb recomputed calls from the RT-PCR reads with MiXCR, one row per CDR3 protein. This sample has about 780,000 distinct CDR3 sequences, with roughly 20% found just once. The source was PBMCs from blood, collected about 5 days after vaccination. These receptors all stem from a man aged 50-59 years who received an inactivated influenza vaccine.

This clonotype was counted at least ten times. In DNA form, the CDR3 reads TGTGCCAGCAGCTCGGGACAGGCAGTAACCGGGGAGCTGTTTTTT. Translated, it gives CASSSGQAVTGELFF. The rearrangement uses TRBV5-6 and TRBJ2-2, with 8 bases fitting TRBD1. The length of the CDR3 is 15 residues. Germline loops: CDR1 SGHDT, CDR2 YYEEEE. The junction had 6 bases not matched to a gene; V was cut back by 3 bases and J by 5 bases.

The chain joins TRBV2 to TRBJ1-3; TRBD1 aligns across 10 bases. V was pared by 7 bases and J by 8 bases, with 8 bases of the junction left unmatched. Germline V gives CDR1 SNHLY, CDR2 FYNNEI. This CDR3 is 14 amino acids long. The CDR3 loop is CASTKTGGIDTIYF. As DNA, the CDR3 is TGTGCCAGCACCAAGACAGGGGGCATTGACACCATATATTTT.

The chain uses TRBV7-2 and TRBJ2-3; 10 nucleotides line up with TRBD2. V shed 2 bases, J shed 4 bases, and the junction held 6 bases outside the gene matches. Germline assignment: CDR1 SGHTA and CDR2 FQGNSA. The CDR3 is made up of 16 amino acids. This CDR3 reads CASSLQASGGPDTQYF. CDR3 DNA sequence: TGTGCCAGCAGCTTACAGGCTAGCGGGGGCCCAGATACGCAGTATTTT.

The rearrangement joins TRBV4-2 to TRBJ2-2; 7 bases line up with TRBD2. Germline CDR1 and CDR2: LGHNA and YNFKEQ. V gave up 1 base and J gave up 6 bases; unmatched junction bases: 5. This CDR3 comprises 15 residues. The CDR3 nucleotides are TGTGCCAGCAGCCAAGCGGGAGGATTCTCCGGGGAGCTGTTTTTT. It specifies CASSQAGGFSGELFF.

This clonotype was counted only a few times. The rearrangement uses TRBV12-5 and TRBJ1-1; a possible D gene is TRBD1 (6 bases). This CDR3 spans 15 amino acids. Germline V gene lookup returns CDR1 LGHNT and CDR2 FRNRAP. Trimming shortened V by 1 base and J by 0 bases, and 9 bases separated the two germline ends. The CDR3 DNA sequence: TGTGCTAGTGGTTTGGAGGGGGGACTGAACACTGAAGCTTTCTTT. Translation gives CASGLEGGLNTEAFF.

The chain recombines TRBV2 with TRBJ2-3, with D uncertain. The germline V gene encodes CDR1 SNHLY and CDR2 FYNNEI. CDR3 size: 16 residues. The V end was cut by 4 bases, the J end by 3 bases, with 17 bases between. The CDR3 sequence: CASSAGPPTFTDTQYF. CDR3 DNA sequence: TGTGCCAGCAGTGCCGGGCCCCCGACCTTTACAGATACGCAGTATTTT. The full variable domain, with the rest looked up from reference TRBV2 and TRBJ2-3, is EPEVTQTPSHQVTQMGQEVILRCVPISNHLYFYWYRQILGQKVEFLVSFYNNEISEKSEIFDDQFSVERPDGSNFTLKIRSTKLEDSAMYFCASSAGPPTFTDTQYFGPGTRLTVL.

This clonotype was observed a handful of times. The J gene is TRBJ2-5, the V gene TRBV20-1; unclear D gene. With 3 bases removed from V and 5 bases from J, the gap between germline ends came to 13 bases. Germline V gene lookup returns CDR1 DFQATT and CDR2 SNEGSKA (reference sequence). This CDR3 spans 13 amino acids. The CDR3 DNA sequence: TGCAGTGCTAGTTTGTGGGGTGGGGAGACCCAGTACTTC. This encodes CSASLWGGETQYF.

This clonotype showed up many times. The chain has TRBV20-1 and TRBJ2-5; D is ambiguous. This CDR3 comprises 13 residues. V was cut by 1 base and J by 2 bases, with 8 bases left in between. Germline V gene data show CDR1 as DFQATT and CDR2 as SNEGSKA (reference sequence). The CDR3 is CSARAETQETQYF. Written as DNA, the CDR3 is TGCAGTGCTAGAGCCGAGACTCAAGAGACCCAGTACTTC.

This clonotype was detected only a few times. The CDR3 loop is CATSREVRGGVYNEQFF. CDR3 in DNA: TGTGCCACCAGCAGAGAAGTACGGGGGGGTGTGTACAATGAGCAGTTCTTC. The rearrangement links TRBV15 to TRBJ2-1; TRBD2 matches 8 bases. The trim removed 0 bases at V and 4 bases at J, leaving 8 bases unmatched. The CDR3 covers 17 residues. Germline lookup yields CDR1 LNHNV and CDR2 YYDKDF (reference sequence).

This clonotype showed up just a few times. The chain links TRBV3-1 to TRBJ2-2; 7 bases align to TRBD1. This CDR3 contains 16 residues. The V gene end was trimmed by 6 bases and the J gene end by 2 bases; junction bases not matched to a gene: 9. Germline loops: CDR1 LGHDT, CDR2 YNNKEL (reference sequence). The CDR3 loop reads CASRGTGARNTGELFF. CDR3 coding DNA: TGTGCCAGCAGAGGCACAGGGGCCAGAAACACCGGGGAGCTGTTTTTT.

The chain combines TRBV10-3 with TRBJ2-1, with 9 bases identical to TRBD2. The CDR3 has 16 amino acids. From germline, CDR1 is ENHRY and CDR2 SYGVKD. V was pared by 3 bases and J by 1 base, with 4 bases of the junction left unmatched. CDR3 protein: CAISDSAGGSYNEQFF. Here the CDR3 DNA reads TGTGCCATCAGTGATTCAGCGGGGGGTTCCTACAATGAGCAGTTCTTC.

Ten or more counts support this clonotype. The gene calls are TRBV4-3 and TRBJ2-1, with D perhaps TRBD1 (5 bases). This CDR3 contains 12 residues. The germline CDR1 and CDR2 sequences are LGHNA and YSLEER. Trimming stripped 2 bases from V and 12 bases from J, with 11 bases between. CDR3 loop: CASSQQGTGQFF. As DNA, the CDR3 is TGCGCCAGCAGCCAACAGGGAACGGGGCAGTTCTTC.

The sample holds a few counts of this clonotype. This chain connects TRBV20-1 to TRBJ2-7; a possible D gene is TRBD2 (5 bases). Deletions cut 4 bases from V and 1 base from J, with 8 bases between. CDR3 length: 12 residues. From germline, CDR1 is DFQATT and CDR2 SNEGSKA (reference sequence). The CDR3 sequence is CSATSGSYEQYF. The CDR3 nucleotides read TGCAGTGCTACCAGCGGTTCCTACGAGCAGTACTTC.

Ten or more counts support this clonotype. The chain couples TRBV20-1 to TRBJ2-2, with 11 bases lining up with TRBD2. CDR3 size: 18 residues. The V gene's germline CDR1 is DFQATT and CDR2 SNEGSKA (reference sequence). V was pared by 0 bases and J by 1 base, with 7 bases of the junction left unmatched. In DNA form, the CDR3 reads TGCAGTGCTAGAGATCGGGCTAGCGGGGGGCGGAACACCGGGGAGCTGTTTTTT. Its protein product is CSARDRASGGRNTGELFF.

J is TRBJ2-7 and V is TRBV7-8; the match to TRBD2 covers 12 bases. Per the germline V gene, CDR1 is SGHVS and CDR2 is FQNEAQ. V dropped 6 bases and J dropped 10; count of bases not matched to a gene: 7. This CDR3 region has 13 residues. The CDR3 nucleotides read TGTGCCAGCAGACTCAGACTAGCGGGAGACCAGTACTTC. The encoded protein is CASRLRLAGDQYF.

In this sample, this clonotype turned up a few times. The rearrangement links TRBV6-5 to TRBJ2-7, with D perhaps being TRBD1 or TRBD2 (5 bases each). Germline V lookup: CDR1 MNHEY, CDR2 SVGAGI. The CDR3 totals 15 residues. Trimming cost V 4 bases and J 3 bases, with 16 bases left between them. The CDR3 DNA reads as TGTGCCAGCAGTTTAGAACCGGGACCAAACTACGAGCAGTACTTC. It codes for CASSLEPGPNYEQYF.

A few counts support this clonotype. The genes are TRBV5-1 and TRBJ2-7; D may be TRBD1 (5 bases). The CDR3 extends over 16 amino acids. Germline-derived CDR1 and CDR2 are SGHRS and YFSETQ. Trimming cost V 0 bases and J 4 bases, with 17 bases left between them. CDR3 amino acids: CASSLANRRQGYEQYF. CDR3 bases: TGCGCCAGCAGCTTGGCTAACAGGCGCCAAGGATACGAGCAGTACTTC.

There are a few counts of this clonotype. The chain employs TRBV27 and TRBJ2-1; TRBD2 matches 12 bases. Unmatched junction bases numbered 3, after V lost 8 bases and J lost 1 base. This CDR3 has 15 amino acids. CDR1 is MNHEY and CDR2 is SMNVEV in the germline V gene (reference sequence). This CDR3 is CASATSGRSYNEQFF. As DNA, the CDR3 is TGTGCCAGCGCGACTAGCGGGAGATCCTACAATGAGCAGTTCTTC.